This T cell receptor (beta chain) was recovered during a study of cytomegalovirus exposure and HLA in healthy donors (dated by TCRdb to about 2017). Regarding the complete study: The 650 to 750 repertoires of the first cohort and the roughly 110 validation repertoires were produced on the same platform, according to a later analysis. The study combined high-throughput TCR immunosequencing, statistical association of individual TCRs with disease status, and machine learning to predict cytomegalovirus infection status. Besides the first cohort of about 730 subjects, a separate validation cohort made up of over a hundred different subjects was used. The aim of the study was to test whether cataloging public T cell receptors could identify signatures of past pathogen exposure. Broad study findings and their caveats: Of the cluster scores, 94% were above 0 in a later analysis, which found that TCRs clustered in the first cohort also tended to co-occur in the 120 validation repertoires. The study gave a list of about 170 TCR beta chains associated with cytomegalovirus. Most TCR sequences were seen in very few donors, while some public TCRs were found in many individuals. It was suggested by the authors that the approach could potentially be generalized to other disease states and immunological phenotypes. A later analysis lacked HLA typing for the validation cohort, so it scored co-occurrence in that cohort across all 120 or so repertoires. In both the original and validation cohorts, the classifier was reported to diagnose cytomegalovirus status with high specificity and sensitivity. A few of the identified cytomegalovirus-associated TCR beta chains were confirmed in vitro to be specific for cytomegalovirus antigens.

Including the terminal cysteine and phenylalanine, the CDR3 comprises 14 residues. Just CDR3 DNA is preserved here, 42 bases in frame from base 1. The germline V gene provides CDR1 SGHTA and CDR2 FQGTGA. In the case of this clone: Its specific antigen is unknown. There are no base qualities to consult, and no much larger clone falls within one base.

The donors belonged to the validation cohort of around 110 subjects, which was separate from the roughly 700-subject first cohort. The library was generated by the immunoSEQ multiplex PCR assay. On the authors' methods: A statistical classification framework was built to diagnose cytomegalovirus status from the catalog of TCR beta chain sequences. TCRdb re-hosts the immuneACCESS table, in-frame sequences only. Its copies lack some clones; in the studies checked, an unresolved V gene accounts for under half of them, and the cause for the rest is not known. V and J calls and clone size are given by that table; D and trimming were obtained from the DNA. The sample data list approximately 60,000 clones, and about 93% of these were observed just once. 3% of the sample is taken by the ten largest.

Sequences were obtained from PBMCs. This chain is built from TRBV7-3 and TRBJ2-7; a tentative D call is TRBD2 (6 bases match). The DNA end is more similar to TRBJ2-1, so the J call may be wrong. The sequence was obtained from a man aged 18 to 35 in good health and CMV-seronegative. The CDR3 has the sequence CASSPREAFNEQFF. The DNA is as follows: TGTGCCAGCTCCCCGAGGGAGGCTTTCAATGAGCAGTTCTTC.